This TCR beta chain is drawn from a study of CD8 T cell repertoires and HIV-1 epitope variants. In the study overall: Each of Twenty-five Gag and Nef epitope peptides stimulated a separate culture. 1M T cells were kept uncultured as a baseline. Tested: three Gag epitope families, Nef HW9 and YT9.

TCRdb's table, derived via immunoSEQ multiplex PCR, lists solely in-frame clones and lacks some. The data hold roughly 4,700 clones, with roughly three fifths observed a single time. The trim removed 5 bases at V and 7 bases at J, leaving 10 bases unmatched. The CDR3 loop spans 15 amino acids. Germline V gives CDR1 SGHNT, CDR2 YENEEA. This clone was detected once. The antigen remains unidentified. Sequenced: cultured CD8+ T cells derived from PBMCs. The clonotype originates from a male donor with HIV. J is TRBJ2-1 and V is TRBV11-3; 8 positions match TRBD2. This chain's CDR3 is CASSPRLARTNEQFF. The CDR3 DNA follows: TGTGCCAGCAGCCCCCGACTAGCGAGAACTAATGAGCAGTTCTTC.